This record looks at one T cell receptor beta chain sequence and its context. Distinct nucleotide sequences in the sample also encode this CDR3. Participants were placed into cohorts based on the clinical history they reported. These data come from a study of blood T cell repertoires in COVID-19. Generated by immunoSEQ multiplex PCR, the TCRdb table keeps only in-frame clones and is missing some. The sample has around 500,000 clones, around 87% seen once. CDR1 is SGHTA, CDR2 FQGNSA, per germline. Losses at the gene ends were 5 bases for V and 2 bases for J; bases not matched to a gene: 4. The CDR3 loop spans 14 amino acids.

This clonotype was sampled from a woman between 40 and 55 years old who had recovered from COVID-19. The V call is TRBV7-2, the J call TRBJ2-5; 8 bases agree with TRBD1. Sequencing was done on a sample of PBMCs or T cells enriched from blood (not recorded which). CDR3 sequence (DNA): TGTGCCAGCAGCCTTCAGGGGGCTCAAGAGACCCAGTACTTC. It translates to CASSLQGAQETQYF.